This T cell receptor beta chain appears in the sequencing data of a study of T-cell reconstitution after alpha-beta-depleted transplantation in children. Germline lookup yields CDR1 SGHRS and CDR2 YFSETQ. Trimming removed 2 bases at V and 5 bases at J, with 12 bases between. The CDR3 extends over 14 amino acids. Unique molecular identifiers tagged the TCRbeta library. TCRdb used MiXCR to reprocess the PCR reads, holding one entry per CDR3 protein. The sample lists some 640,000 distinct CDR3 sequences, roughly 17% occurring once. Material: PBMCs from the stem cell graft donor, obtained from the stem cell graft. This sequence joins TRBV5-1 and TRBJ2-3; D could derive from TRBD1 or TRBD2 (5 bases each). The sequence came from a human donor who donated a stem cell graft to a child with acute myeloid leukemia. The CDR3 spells CASSLRDGGDTQYF. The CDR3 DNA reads TGCGCCAGCAGCTTACGGGACGGTGGAGATACGCAGTATTTT.